Listed here are 5 T cell receptor beta chains from one sample, sequenced in a study of shared clonotypes between healthy human individuals. Libraries were prepared by immunoSEQ multiplex PCR; TCRdb keeps only in-frame clonotypes and omits some of them. The table shows some 2,500,000 clones, with roughly 93% occurring only once. Sequencing input: naive CD4+ T cells from PBMCs. Subset indicated: CD45RA+ positively selected. The receptors come from a man aged 18 to 30 in good health. Some clones in this sample may be carry-over from other donors' samples.

This clone was recorded only once. The chain has TRBV28 and TRBJ2-7; 9 bases are a match to TRBD1. This CDR3 spans 14 amino acids. Germline V lookup: CDR1 MDHEN, CDR2 SYDVKM. The V and J ends lost 7 bases and 3 bases, in that order; junction bases with no gene match: 7. CDR3 sequence: CASTSGQGVYEQYF. The CDR3 bases are TGTGCCAGCACCTCGGGACAGGGCGTCTACGAGCAGTACTTC.

The V gene is TRBV19, the J gene TRBJ1-1; TRBD1 agrees at 10 bases. This CDR3 has 16 amino acids. Germline CDR1 and CDR2: LNHDA and SQIVND (reference sequence). The V segment lost 3 bases and the J segment 4 bases; nucleotides outside the gene matches: 8. The CDR3 DNA reads as TGTGCCAGTAGTATCGCCGGGACAGGGGTAGGCACTGAAGCTTTCTTT. Amino acid sequence: CASSIAGTGVGTEAFF.

This chain connects TRBV27 to TRBJ2-2; perhaps TRBD1 as D (6 bases). This CDR3 has 12 amino acids. V was trimmed by 6 bases and J by 8 bases, leaving 10 bases between them. Germline lookup yields CDR1 MNHEY and CDR2 SMNVEV (reference sequence). The CDR3 nucleotides are TGTGCCAGCAGATTCAGGGGTGGGGAGCTGTTTTTT. It translates to CASRFRGGELFF.

The chain couples TRBV5-1 to TRBJ2-3, with 13 bases aligning to TRBD2. This CDR3 has 20 amino acids. Germline V CDR1 and CDR2: SGHRS, YFSETQ. V trimming: 0 bases; J trimming: 2 bases; junction bases outside the gene matches: 12. Here the CDR3 DNA reads TGCGCCAGCAGCTTGGCAAGACTAGCGGGAGGAGAGGGAAACACAGATACGCAGTATTTT. Residues: CASSLARLAGGEGNTDTQYF.

The chain combines TRBV29-1 with TRBJ2-5; D is possibly TRBD1 (6 bases). CDR1 SQVTM and CDR2 ANQGSEA come from the germline V gene. CDR3 length: 13 amino acids. V was cut by 4 bases and J by 4 bases, with 13 bases left in between. In DNA, the CDR3 is TGCAGCGTTGGTCGCCAGGGGCTAGAGACCCAGTACTTC. Protein: CSVGRQGLETQYF.